A selection of T cell receptor beta chains follows, all from one sample in a study of blood T cells in healthy people across ages. Each CDR3 protein gets one entry after TCRdb re-called the 5' RACE reads with MiXCR. Of about 810,000 distinct CDR3 sequences in the sample, 35% to 40% were seen once. Specimen: blood. The receptors were sampled from a man aged 18-30 years in good health. CDR3s include the opening cysteine and the closing phenylalanine or tryptophan. A D gene is named only where the DNA matches it firmly. Clone size is given for some rows only: seen once, a few or many times, or a class if the clone is expanded.

NA,TRBV7-2,TRBJ2-7,few,CASSVPPLSEQYF,TGTGCCAGCAGCGTCCCCCCTCTAAGCGAGCAGTACTTC
TRBD2,TRBV20-1,TRBJ2-7,NA,CSARDRAGYGGSYEQYF,TGCAGTGCTAGAGATAGGGCAGGGTACGGGGGGTCCTACGAGCAGTACTTC
TRBD1,TRBV7-6,TRBJ2-2,NA,CASSFRAPGQGAGELFF,TGTGCCAGCAGCTTCCGTGCCCCGGGACAGGGTGCCGGGGAGCTGTTTTTT
NA,TRBV20-1,TRBJ2-3,few,CSARGTSDIYTDTQYF,TGCAGTGCTAGAGGGACATCCGATATCTACACAGATACGCAGTATTTT
TRBD1,TRBV5-1,TRBJ2-2,NA,CASSFGTENTGELFF,TGCGCCAGCAGCTTTGGGACAGAGAACACCGGGGAGCTGTTTTTT
NA,TRBV5-1,TRBJ2-1,few,CASSFPGLGLNSYNEQFF,TGCGCCAGCAGCTTTCCGGGACTGGGCCTTAACTCCTACAATGAGCAGTTCTTC
NA,TRBV30,TRBJ1-5,once,CAWSDGTINQPQHF,TGTGCCTGGAGCGACGGGACAATAAATCAGCCCCAGCATTTT
NA,TRBV7-3,TRBJ1-4,NA,CASSSQGIRGEKLFF,TGTGCCAGCAGTTCCCAGGGTATTAGAGGTGAAAAACTGTTTTTT
NA,TRBV20-1,TRBJ2-5,NA,CSATGRREETQYF,TGCAGTGCTACGGGCCGCCGGGAAGAGACCCAGTACTTC
TRBD1,TRBV29-1,TRBJ2-4,many,CSVVGRGYGIQYF,TGCAGCGTTGTCGGCAGGGGGTATGGGATTCAGTACTTC
NA,TRBV20-1,TRBJ2-3,many,CSADEEGRKADTQYF,TGCAGTGCTGACGAGGAGGGCCGCAAGGCAGATACGCAGTATTTT
NA,TRBV4-2,TRBJ1-4,NA,CASSLTVNEKLFF,TGTGCCAGCAGCCTGACAGTTAATGAAAAACTGTTTTTT
TRBD1,TRBV19,TRBJ2-7,few,CASSIEGTGSDEQYF,TGTGCCAGTAGTATAGAGGGGACAGGGAGCGATGAGCAGTACTTC
TRBD1,TRBV20-1,TRBJ1-2,few,CSAPETGGMTYGYTF,TGCAGTGCTCCCGAGACAGGGGGCATGACCTATGGCTACACCTTC
NA,TRBV28,TRBJ2-1,NA,CASSLTADSQYNEQFF,TGTGCCAGCAGTTTAACAGCGGACAGCCAATACAATGAGCAGTTCTTC
TRBD2,TRBV3-1,TRBJ2-5,many,CASSHGTSETETQYF,TGTGCCAGCAGCCACGGGACTAGCGAGACAGAGACCCAGTACTTC
NA,TRBV6-5,TRBJ1-4,NA,CASSYANGGEKLFF,TGTGCCAGCAGTTACGCAAACGGCGGGGAGAAACTGTTTTTT
NA,TRBV12-3/TRBV12-4,TRBJ1-2,many,CASSSRWFYGYTF,TGTGCCAGCAGTTCTAGATGGTTCTATGGCTACACCTTC
TRBD1,TRBV5-1,TRBJ2-7,many,CASSPTGQGNSYEQYF,TGCGCCAGCAGCCCGACCGGACAGGGAAACTCCTACGAGCAGTACTTC
NA,TRBV5-1,TRBJ1-4,NA,CASSWDGDTYEKLFF,TGCGCCAGCAGCTGGGACGGGGATACGTATGAAAAACTGTTTTTT
TRBD1,TRBV20-1,TRBJ1-6,NA,CSAVQGPYFNSPLHF,TGCAGTGCGGTACAGGGGCCGTACTTTAATTCACCCCTCCACTTT
NA,TRBV20-1,TRBJ2-1,few,CSSWAAYNEQFF,TGCAGTTCCTGGGCGGCCTACAATGAGCAGTTCTTC
TRBD2,TRBV20-1,TRBJ2-1,few,CSASPSSGGPNEQFF,TGCAGTGCTAGTCCCTCTAGCGGGGGCCCCAATGAGCAGTTCTTC
TRBD1,TRBV14,TRBJ1-2,NA,CASSLGTGSGYGYTF,TGTGCCAGCAGCCTCGGGACAGGATCAGGGTATGGCTACACCTTC
NA,TRBV14,TRBJ2-5,NA,CASSQPGPERGTQYF,TGTGCCAGCAGCCAACCGGGACCTGAACGTGGGACCCAGTACTTC
NA,TRBV6-6,TRBJ2-7,NA,CASTPLTSGSYERYF,TGTGCCAGCACTCCCCTCACCTCTGGTTCCTACGAGCGGTACTTC
NA,TRBV6-2/TRBV6-3,TRBJ2-1,NA,CASRLTGNEQFF,TGTGCCAGCAGATTAACAGGAAATGAGCAGTTCTTC
NA,TRBV3-1,TRBJ2-7,once,CASSQDSEGASVSYEQYF,TGTGCCAGCAGCCAAGATTCGGAGGGGGCGTCGGTGTCCTACGAGCAGTACTTC
NA,TRBV5-1,TRBJ2-7,few,CASSVTGTLSYEQYF,TGCGCCAGCAGCGTGACCGGGACGCTCTCCTACGAGCAGTACTTC
NA,TRBV19,TRBJ2-1,NA,CASSPPGGPNNEQFF,TGTGCCAGTAGCCCCCCCGGAGGCCCTAACAATGAGCAGTTCTTC
NA,TRBV27,TRBJ1-5,NA,CASSLRNPRSQPQHF,TGTGCCAGCAGTTTAAGGAACCCCAGGAGTCAGCCCCAGCATTTT
NA,TRBV7-3,TRBJ2-2,NA,CASSLTVGGELFF,TGTGCCAGCAGCTTAACCGTAGGCGGGGAGCTGTTTTTT
NA,TRBV4-3,TRBJ2-2,NA,CASSPGGLSQPGELFF,TGCGCCAGCAGCCCTGGGGGGCTGAGCCAACCCGGGGAGCTGTTTTTT
NA,TRBV30,TRBJ2-5,NA,CAWSGKSLSGETQYF,TGTGCCTGGAGTGGAAAGAGCTTATCGGGGGAGACCCAGTACTTC
TRBD2,TRBV2,TRBJ2-1,NA,CAKTSGGLNEQFF,TGTGCCAAAACTAGCGGGGGGTTGAATGAGCAGTTCTTC
NA,TRBV10-3,TRBJ2-7,many,CASRDSPYEQYF,TGTGCCAGCCGGGACTCCCCCTACGAGCAGTACTTC
TRBD2,TRBV20-1,TRBJ2-5,many,CSARALAGEKETQYF,TGCAGTGCTAGAGCTCTAGCGGGGGAAAAAGAGACCCAGTACTTC
NA,TRBV4-3,TRBJ2-3,NA,CASSQLGPGITDTQYF,TGCGCCAGCAGCCAGCTAGGCCCGGGGATCACAGATACGCAGTATTTT
NA,TRBV29-1,TRBJ1-2,NA,CSVEDRGADRARNYGYTF,TGCAGCGTTGAAGATCGAGGGGCGGATCGAGCCCGAAACTATGGCTACACCTTC
NA,TRBV4-2,TRBJ2-4,few,CASSQERATKNIQYF,TGTGCCAGCAGCCAAGAGAGGGCGACCAAAAACATTCAGTACTTC
NA,TRBV28,TRBJ2-7,few,CATNPPGTPQDEQYF,TGTGCCACCAACCCTCCGGGGACTCCACAAGACGAGCAGTACTTC
NA,TRBV7-2,TRBJ2-1,few,CASSDDGTTYNEQFF,TGTGCCAGCAGCGATGATGGAACTACCTACAATGAGCAGTTCTTC
NA,TRBV12-3/TRBV12-4,TRBJ2-4,NA,CASSLNTAWNIQYF,TGTGCCAGCAGTTTGAACACCGCGTGGAACATTCAGTACTTC
TRBD1,TRBV5-1,TRBJ1-2,many,CASSSGQGGGYTF,TGCGCCAGCAGCTCCGGACAGGGTGGCGGCTACACCTTC
NA,TRBV6-2/TRBV6-3,TRBJ1-1,NA,CASRYELPMANTEAFF,TGTGCCAGCAGGTACGAACTTCCCATGGCGAACACTGAAGCTTTCTTT
NA,TRBV20-1,TRBJ1-2,NA,CSARERDNYGYTF,TGCAGTGCTAGAGAACGAGATAACTATGGCTACACCTTC
NA,TRBV15,TRBJ2-1,NA,CATDIRDSGEQFF,TGTGCCACGGACATCCGGGACTCGGGTGAGCAGTTCTTC
NA,TRBV7-2,TRBJ2-5,NA,CASRSSGTARQETQYF,TGTGCCAGCAGGTCAAGCGGGACAGCACGACAAGAGACCCAGTACTTC
NA,TRBV7-2,TRBJ2-7,many,CASSLARDGAYEQYF,TGTGCCAGCAGCTTAGCGCGGGACGGAGCCTACGAGCAGTACTTC
NA,TRBV5-1,TRBJ1-5,many,CASSETPGQSGQPQHF,TGCGCCAGCAGCGAAACGCCGGGACAATCCGGTCAGCCCCAGCATTTT
TRBD2,TRBV19,TRBJ2-3,few,CASSDGSKAPSRLAAEDNTQYF,TGTGCCAGTAGTGACGGGAGCAAGGCCCCATCCCGACTAGCGGCCGAGGATAATACGCAGTATTTT
NA,TRBV6-2/TRBV6-3,TRBJ2-7,NA,CASSYPIKGTPTYEQYF,TGTGCCAGCAGTTACCCAATAAAAGGGACACCCACCTACGAGCAGTACTTC
TRBD1,TRBV4-3,TRBJ1-2,many,CASSLAAGTGNYGYTF,TGCGCCAGCAGCCTAGCGGCCGGGACAGGAAACTATGGCTACACCTTC
NA,TRBV7-2,TRBJ1-1,NA,CASSLRYGSNTEAFF,TGTGCCAGCAGCTTAAGATACGGGAGCAACACTGAAGCTTTCTTT
TRBD1,TRBV12-3/TRBV12-4,TRBJ1-4,NA,CASSSSVSGTANEKLFF,TGTGCCAGCAGTTCGTCGGTTTCCGGGACAGCTAATGAAAAACTGTTTTTT
NA,TRBV29-1,TRBJ1-5,few,CSVVEGREGQPQHF,TGCAGCGTTGTGGAGGGGCGAGAGGGTCAGCCCCAGCATTTT
NA,TRBV30,TRBJ1-1,NA,CAWSPGEATEAFF,TGTGCCTGGAGTCCAGGGGAGGCGACTGAAGCTTTCTTT